The T cell receptor (beta chain) under discussion was sequenced for a study of blood T cell repertoires in COVID-19. Method: immunoSEQ multiplex PCR; TCRdb's copy keeps in-frame clones and lacks some. This sample has about 200,000 clones, with about 88% found just once. Trimming pared 4 bases from V and 6 bases from J, leaving 10 bases between. There are 13 residues in the CDR3. Looked up from germline, CDR1 is MDHEN and CDR2 is SYDVKM. This TCR was sampled from a woman aged 40 to 55 who had recovered from COVID-19. The source material was peripheral blood. The chain combines TRBV28 with TRBJ2-1; no clear D. CDR3 amino acids: CASSSPRGNEQFF. The CDR3 DNA reads TGTGCCAGCAGTTCCCCCAGAGGCAATGAGCAGTTCTTC.